These 4 T cell receptor beta chains came from one sample sequenced in a study of T cell responses to AZD1222 COVID-19 vaccine. The method was immunoSEQ multiplex PCR; TCRdb's version includes in-frame clones alone and lacks a portion of them. Among about 75,000 clones listed, 88% were seen once. The sequencing here drew on peripheral blood, taken 28 days after the second dose of the MenACWY control vaccine. These TCRs come from an adult who received the MenACWY meningococcal vaccine as a control.

The chain uses TRBV6-4 and TRBJ2-1; perhaps TRBD1 as D (5 bases). Trimming removed 0 bases from V and 9 bases from J, with 9 bases in between. CDR1 and CDR2 from the germline V gene are MRHNA and SNTAGT. The CDR3 contains 13 residues. CDR3 region: CASSDSGQGEQFF. CDR3 nucleotide sequence: TGTGCCAGCAGTGACTCGGGCCAGGGTGAGCAGTTCTTC.

This chain joins TRBV12-3 or TRBV12-4 and TRBJ1-2; unclear D gene. The CDR3 has 13 amino acids. The V end lost 5 bases, the J end lost 5 bases, and 12 bases lay between the germline ends. CDR3 protein: CASSAGLYYGYTF. The CDR3 DNA reads as TGTGCCAGCAGTGCTGGCCTCTATTATGGCTACACCTTC.

In its sample, this clone is medium-sized. The chain employs TRBV2 and TRBJ2-7; D gene unclear. The CDR3 sequence is 14 residues long. Between the trimmed V and J ends, which lost 4 bases and 5 bases, there was a span of 15 bases. Germline CDR1 and CDR2: SNHLY and FYNNEI. The CDR3 sequence: CASSGVGINDEQYF. The DNA of the CDR3 is TGTGCCAGCAGTGGGGTGGGTATAAACGACGAGCAGTACTTC. The complete variable domain, with remaining parts taken from reference TRBV2 and TRBJ2-7, reads EPEVTQTPSHQVTQMGQEVILRCVPISNHLYFYWYRQILGQKVEFLVSFYNNEISEKSEIFDDQFSVERPDGSNFTLKIRSTKLEDSAMYFCASSGVGINDEQYFGPGTRLTVT.

V gene TRBV28 combines with J gene TRBJ1-6; 7 nucleotides agree with TRBD1. Germline V gives CDR1 MDHEN, CDR2 SYDVKM. The CDR3 is 15 amino acids. Germline trimming cut 2 bases from V and 9 bases from J; bases unmatched to any gene: 7. The CDR3 nucleotides read TGTGCCAGCAGTTTAGGGGGACAGTCCGGTTCACCCCTCCACTTT. This gives the protein CASSLGGQSGSPLHF.